The clone carrying this TCR beta chain came up many times. No antigen is known for it. This record belongs to a study of T cell repertoires in cytomegalovirus infection. Study-wide background: An indication of both CMV infection and matching HLA type came from public TCR beta signatures. General study results and limits: Cumulative frequency (of public TCR beta family members) identified carriers of CMV plus the relevant HLA. CMV-specific TCR beta clonotypes restricted by HLA-C were the ones dominating the ex vivo response.

TCRdb re-analysed the reads in MiXCR, keeping a single row per CDR3 protein. The data show around 440,000 distinct CDR3 sequences, approximately 11% seen once. The CDR3 has 13 amino acids. Trimming stripped 1 base from V and 3 bases from J, with 7 bases between. CDR1 and CDR2 from the germline V gene are SGHVS and FNYEAQ. This receptor was obtained from a human donor in good health (CMV status not recorded). Some clones in this sample may be carry-over from other donors' samples. The rearrangement joins TRBV7-6 to TRBJ2-7; no clear D. Sequenced material: PBMCs. The CDR3 loop reads CASSLDAGYEQYF. CDR3 nucleotide sequence: TGTGCCAGCAGCTTAGATGCAGGCTACGAGCAGTACTTC.